The clone carrying this TCR beta chain occurred once. These data are taken from a study of blood T cell repertoires in COVID-19. Study information: Donors in the United States, Italy and Spain gave samples during acute or convalescent COVID-19. From T cells, B-cell-depleted T cells, or PBMCs came the material, which was cDNA or gDNA.

Sequencing used immunoSEQ multiplex PCR; TCRdb keeps in-frame clones, though not all of them. The repertoire consists of more than 400,000 clones, with about 90% occurring once and the leading ten covering approximately 0.55%. Participants reported their clinical history, and cohort assignment relied on those reports. The length of the CDR3 is 13 residues. V was clipped by 11 bases and J by 8 bases; unmatched bases: 11. Per the germline V gene, CDR1 is SEHNR and CDR2 is FQNEAQ (reference sequence). The chain recombines TRBV7-9 with TRBJ1-4, with 7 bases aligning to TRBD1. This receptor was obtained from a young man who had recovered from COVID-19. The sequenced sample was PBMCs or T cells enriched from blood (not recorded which). CDR3 nucleotides: TGTGCCCCAGGGGGAGTGGAAGGGGAAAAACTGTTTTTT. Encoded protein: CAPGGVEGEKLFF.